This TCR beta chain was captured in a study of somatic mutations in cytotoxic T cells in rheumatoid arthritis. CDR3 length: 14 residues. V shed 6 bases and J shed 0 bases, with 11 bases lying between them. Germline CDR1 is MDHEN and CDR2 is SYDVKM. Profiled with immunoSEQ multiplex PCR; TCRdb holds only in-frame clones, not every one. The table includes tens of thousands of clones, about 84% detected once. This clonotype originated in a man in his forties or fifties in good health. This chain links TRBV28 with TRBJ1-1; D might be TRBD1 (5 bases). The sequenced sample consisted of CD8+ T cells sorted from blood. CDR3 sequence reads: CASSPGRMNTEAFF. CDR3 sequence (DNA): TGTGCCAGCAGCCCGGGACGGATGAACACTGAAGCTTTCTTT.